Reported below is one T cell receptor (beta chain). The germline V and J ends were trimmed by 4 bases and 7 bases, with 20 bases remaining between them. CDR3 length: 15 residues. CDR1 and CDR2 (germline): SGHRS, YFSETQ. In the authors' methods: Counts of nucleated cells, estimated from reference gene primer amplification, were obtained. Libraries were prepared by immunoSEQ multiplex PCR; TCRdb keeps only in-frame clonotypes and omits some of them. V and J calls and clone size follow that table, whereas D and trimming were derived from the DNA. The sample lists 60,000 to 70,000 clones, approximately 79% occurring once. This entry is derived from a study of blood T cell repertoires in COVID-19. In the study overall: Whether acute or convalescent, the COVID-19 samples came from the United States, Italy and Spain. From T cells, B-cell-depleted T cells, or PBMCs came the material, which was cDNA or gDNA.

The specimen sequenced was peripheral blood. The chain couples TRBV5-1 to TRBJ1-1, with no clear D. The clonotype originates from a man in his fifties or sixties with acute or convalescent COVID-19. CDR3 nucleotides: TGCGCCAGCAGCCCGCCCCGGACCGGGGTGGATGAAGCTTTCTTT. Translated, it gives CASSPPRTGVDEAFF.